This T cell receptor beta chain was found in a study of graft-versus-host responses after intestinal transplantation. Study-wide background: Every one of the recipients received anti-thymocyte globulin induction and afterwards took tacrolimus and steroids for approximately three years. Findings and caveats of the study: Allografts of patients with graft-donor T cell macrochimerism showed high graft-versus-host to host-versus-graft clone ratios. GvH clones detected in recipient marrow included some appearing first in ileum or blood.

A word on this clone: What it recognizes is unknown.

Only in-frame clones appear in the TCRdb table, and some are missing; sequencing was by immunoSEQ multiplex PCR. The profile covers about 19,000 clones, with more than 75% appearing a single time and about half taken by the ten largest. Between the trimmed V and J ends, which lost 8 bases and 0 bases, there was a span of 8 bases. From germline, CDR1 is MNHEY and CDR2 SMNVEV (reference sequence). This CDR3 spans 13 amino acids. The sample was bone marrow, taken around 120 days after transplant. This clonotype was obtained from a human patient who received an intestinal transplant, so some T cells may come from the graft donor. The rearrangement uses TRBV27 and TRBJ1-5; D unresolved. CDR3 loop: CASGPISNQPQHF. For the CDR3, the DNA is TGTGCCAGCGGACCGATTAGCAATCAGCCCCAGCATTTT.